This T cell receptor (beta chain) comes out of a study of blood T cell repertoires in COVID-19. Profiling relied on immunoSEQ multiplex PCR, and the TCRdb table lists in-frame clones only, not all of them. The sample lists about 180,000 clones; about 88% were seen once. This CDR3 spans 15 amino acids. Per the germline V gene, CDR1 is SGHTA and CDR2 is FQGNSA. Trimming shortened V by 0 bases and J by 2 bases, and 11 bases separated the two germline ends. Sequences were obtained from PBMCs or T cells enriched from blood (not recorded which). The clonotype comes from a human donor with acute COVID-19. The donor label of this sample is uncertain. V and J are TRBV7-2 and TRBJ2-7; D is unclear. The CDR3 region has the DNA TGTGCCAGCAGCTTAGCGCTAGGCAGCCCCTACGAGCAGTACTTC. Translating gives CASSLALGSPYEQYF. Filled out from reference TRBV7-2 and TRBJ2-7, the complete variable domain reads GAGVSQSPSNKVTEKGKDVELRCDPISGHTALYWYRQSLGQGLEFLIYFQGNSAPDKSGLPSDRFSAERTGGSVSTLTIQRTQQEDSAVYLCASSLALGSPYEQYFGPGTRLTVT.